Presented here are 32 T cell receptor beta chains from one specimen sequenced in a study of OX40 agonist ivuxolimab in advanced cancers. Here immunoSEQ multiplex PCR was the method, and the copy in TCRdb shows in-frame clones only, minus some. This sample carries about 48,000 clones, roughly 77% of them seen once, and the ten largest clones take more than 5.5%. Source: CD4+ or CD8+ T cells sorted from blood, taken in a trial of the OX40 agonist ivuxolimab. Receptors originate from an adult with an advanced solid tumor such as melanoma, head and neck, liver or kidney cancer.

The chain has TRBV19 and TRBJ2-1, with 9 bases fitting TRBD2. Unmatched junction bases numbered 9, after V lost 10 bases and J lost 8 bases. CDR1 and CDR2 (germline): LNHDA, SQIVND (reference sequence). This CDR3 contains 13 residues. The DNA of the CDR3 is TGTGCCACCCGTAGGGTAGCGGGAGATGAGCAGTTCTTC. Translation gives CATRRVAGDEQFF. Full variable domain (missing parts from reference TRBV19 and TRBJ2-1): DGGITQSPKYLFRKEGQNVTLSCEQNLNHDAMYWYRQDPGQGLRLIYYSQIVNDFQKGDIAEGYSVSREKKESFPLTVTSAQKNPTAFYLCATRRVAGDEQFFGPGTRLTVL.

This clone was seen a few times. The V gene is TRBV10-3, the J gene TRBJ2-7; D is unclear. CDR3 length equals 14 residues. Germline V CDR1 and CDR2: ENHRY, SYGVKD. V lost 6 bases to trimming and J lost 1 base, with 13 bases between them. CDR3 bases: TGTGCCATCAGGAAACCGGACCAGTCCTACGAGCAGTACTTC. Encoded protein: CAIRKPDQSYEQYF.

The chain carries TRBV5-4 and TRBJ1-3; D not resolved. V lost 4 bases and J 0 bases, leaving 8 bases between the germline ends. CDR1 is SGHNT, CDR2 YYREEE, per germline (reference sequence). This CDR3 is built from 14 residues. DNA of the CDR3: TGTGCCAGCAGCCGCGACATCTCTGGAAACACCATATATTTT. It is translated as CASSRDISGNTIYF.

This chain uses TRBV7-2 with TRBJ1-6; 7 bases match TRBD1. With V trimmed by 1 base and J by 6 bases, 6 bases remained unmatched. The CDR3 runs 16 residues. Per germline, CDR1 SGHTA and CDR2 FQGNSA. The CDR3 DNA reads TGTGCCAGCAGCTTAGTCACAGGGGACCTTAATTCACCCCTCCACTTT. Its protein is CASSLVTGDLNSPLHF. Full variable domain (rest looked up from reference TRBV7-2 and TRBJ1-6): GAGVSQSPSNKVTEKGKDVELRCDPISGHTALYWYRQSLGQGLEFLIYFQGNSAPDKSGLPSDRFSAERTGGSVSTLTIQRTQQEDSAVYLCASSLVTGDLNSPLHFGNGTRLTVT.

The chain carries TRBV18 and TRBJ1-2; TRBD1 matches at 11 bases. Germline lookup yields CDR1 KGHSH and CDR2 LQKENI. There are 15 residues in the CDR3. V was pared by 5 bases and J by 3 bases, with 5 bases of the junction left unmatched. The CDR3 coding sequence is TGTGCCAGCTCAGAAGGACAGGGGGCCGACTATGGCTACACCTTC. This translates into CASSEGQGADYGYTF.

CDR3 region: CASSPGLASSYEQYF. CDR3 sequence (DNA): TGTGCCAGCAGCCCGGGACTAGCGAGTTCCTACGAGCAGTACTTC. This chain connects TRBV6-5 to TRBJ2-7; 10 nucleotides agree with TRBD2. V lost 6 bases, J lost 1 base, and 6 bases stayed unmatched. Germline V lookup: CDR1 MNHEY, CDR2 SVGAGI. The CDR3 is 15 residues long.

This chain uses TRBV5-6 with TRBJ1-4; no clear D. Germline V lookup: CDR1 SGHDT, CDR2 YYEEEE. V was pared by 2 bases and J by 0 bases, with 8 bases between. CDR3 size: 15 residues. The CDR3 DNA sequence: TGTGCCAGCAGCTTAGCGGCAGCAACTAATGAAAAACTGTTTTTT. Amino acids: CASSLAAATNEKLFF.

The chain carries TRBV29-1 and TRBJ1-1, with no clear D. Trimming stripped 0 bases from V and 0 bases from J, with 5 bases between. CDR1 is SQVTM and CDR2 is ANQGSEA in the germline V gene. The CDR3 is made up of 13 amino acids. CDR3 sequence (DNA): TGCAGCGTTGAAGATGGAGTGAACACTGAAGCTTTCTTT. It is translated as CSVEDGVNTEAFF.

The rearrangement joins TRBV19 to TRBJ2-3; D possibly matches TRBD1 or TRBD2 (6 bases each). The germline V gene encodes CDR1 LNHDA and CDR2 SQIVND (reference sequence). V dropped 3 bases and J dropped 0 bases, with 7 bases sitting between them. The CDR3 runs to 14 residues. In DNA form, the CDR3 reads TGTGCCAGTAGTATCGGGGGCAGCACAGATACGCAGTATTTT. It encodes CASSIGGSTDTQYF.

The chain has TRBV5-1 and TRBJ2-7, with 9 bases lining up with TRBD1. The CDR3 is 16 residues long. Germline assignment: CDR1 SGHRS and CDR2 YFSETQ. V was pared by 3 bases and J by 6 bases, with 13 bases of the junction left unmatched. Written as DNA, the CDR3 is TGCGCCAGCAGCTCCTTAACAGGGGGCAATGATGCCGAGCAGTACTTC. The encoded protein is CASSSLTGGNDAEQYF. Together with reference TRBV5-1 and TRBJ2-7, the CDR3 gives the full variable domain: KAGVTQTPRYLIKTRGQQVTLSCSPISGHRSVSWYQQTPGQGLQFLFEYFSETQRNKGNFPGRFSGRQFSNSRSEMNVSTLELGDSALYLCASSSLTGGNDAEQYFGPGTRLTVT.

This chain uses TRBV7-8 with TRBJ2-6; D call uncertain. The CDR3 is made up of 13 amino acids. V lost 5 bases, J lost 5 bases, and 7 bases lay in between. Germline V gene lookup returns CDR1 SGHVS and CDR2 FQNEAQ. CDR3 protein: CASSIGRANVLTF. Here the CDR3 DNA reads TGTGCCAGCAGCATAGGGAGGGCCAACGTCCTGACTTTC.

The V gene is TRBV6-1, the J gene TRBJ1-1, with no clear D. The germline V gene encodes CDR1 MNHNS and CDR2 SASEGT. Trimming took 6 bases from V and 0 from J, leaving 8 bases between them. The CDR3 consists of 13 residues. The CDR3 spells CASSTQMNTEAFF. In nucleotides, the CDR3 is TGTGCCAGCAGCACACAAATGAACACTGAAGCTTTCTTT.

The chain uses TRBV4-3 and TRBJ1-3; D not resolved. Germline lookup yields CDR1 LGHNA and CDR2 YSLEER. Trimming took off 0 bases at V and 1 base at J, with 4 bases between the two ends. This CDR3 comprises 14 residues. For the CDR3, the DNA is TGCGCCAGCAGCCAAGATGGGTCTGGAAACACCATATATTTT. It is translated as CASSQDGSGNTIYF.

This rearrangement joins TRBV5-8 to TRBJ2-1; D perhaps matches TRBD2 (7 bases). The CDR3 covers 14 residues. The germline V gene encodes CDR1 SGHTS and CDR2 YDEGEE. The V gene lost 4 bases and the J gene lost 6 bases, with 14 bases spanning the gap. CDR3 region: CASSRDGGPNEQFF. The CDR3 bases are TGTGCCAGCAGCCGGGACGGGGGGCCCAATGAGCAGTTCTTC.

The rearrangement joins TRBV5-6 to TRBJ2-3; possibly TRBD1 for D (5 bases). Trimming shortened V by 0 bases and J by 5 bases, and 10 bases separated the two germline ends. Germline V gene data show CDR1 as SGHDT and CDR2 as YYEEEE. CDR3 length: 14 residues. The CDR3: CASSLEGVGDTQYF. In DNA, the CDR3 is TGTGCCAGCAGCTTGGAAGGGGTGGGAGATACGCAGTATTTT.

The rearrangement joins TRBV5-1 to TRBJ1-1; D gene ambiguous. Germline CDR1 reads SGHRS; CDR2 reads YFSETQ. This CDR3 is built from 14 residues. V was pared by 5 bases and J by 3 bases, with 14 bases between. The CDR3 bases are TGCGCCAGCAGAAGGCAGGCAAGAGACACTGAAGCTTTCTTT. Translating gives CASRRQARDTEAFF.

V is TRBV5-8 and J is TRBJ2-1; 10 positions match TRBD2. The germline V gene has CDR1 SGHTS and CDR2 YDEGEE. The CDR3 is made up of 13 amino acids. J gave up 14 bases and V 2 bases, and 7 bases lay outside the gene matches. The CDR3 here is CASSLRLAGVEFF. CDR3 in DNA: TGTGCCAGCAGCTTACGGCTAGCGGGAGTGGAGTTCTTC. Full variable domain (outside the CDR3, taken from reference TRBV5-8 and TRBJ2-1): EAGVTQSPTHLIKTRGQQATLRCSPISGHTSVYWYQQALGLGLQFLLWYDEGEERNRGNFPPRFSGRQFPNYSSELNVNALELEDSALYLCASSLRLAGVEFFGPGTRLTVL.

The rearrangement joins TRBV4-1 to TRBJ2-7; D is ambiguous. Germline-derived CDR1 and CDR2 are MGHRA and YSYEKL. V dropped 3 bases and J dropped 2 bases, with 8 bases sitting between them. The length of the CDR3 is 13 residues. The CDR3 here is CASSHQVAYEQYF. For the CDR3, the DNA is TGCGCCAGCAGCCACCAAGTGGCCTACGAGCAGTACTTC.

This chain joins TRBV11-2 and TRBJ2-3, with a possible D match to TRBD2 (5 bases). The CDR3 covers 15 residues. V lost 5 bases to trimming and J lost 2 bases, with 14 bases between them. Germline CDR1 reads SGHAT; CDR2 reads FQNNGV. Written as DNA, the CDR3 is TGTGCCAGCAGCCTTGGGAGCGTGAACACAGATACGCAGTATTTT. As protein: CASSLGSVNTDTQYF.

The chain recombines TRBV2 with TRBJ2-5, with D unresolved. This CDR3 is 14 amino acids long. V was pared by 10 bases and J by 2 bases, with 17 bases between. Germline CDR1 and CDR2: SNHLY and FYNNEI. CDR3 coding DNA: TGTGCCACTACAAAAACCCGGGTTCAAGAGACCCAGTACTTC. This codes for CATTKTRVQETQYF. Drawing the rest from reference TRBV2 and TRBJ2-5, the complete variable domain is EPEVTQTPSHQVTQMGQEVILRCVPISNHLYFYWYRQILGQKVEFLVSFYNNEISEKSEIFDDQFSVERPDGSNFTLKIRSTKLEDSAMYFCATTKTRVQETQYFGPGTRLLVL.

The chain has TRBV18 and TRBJ2-6, with 8 bases identical to TRBD1. Germline loops: CDR1 KGHSH, CDR2 LQKENI. V trimming: 5 bases; J trimming: 2 bases; junction bases outside the gene matches: 2. The CDR3 covers 15 residues. The CDR3 here is CASSIQGAGANVLTF. The DNA for the CDR3 is TGTGCCAGCTCAATACAGGGGGCTGGGGCCAACGTCCTGACTTTC.

This clone was seen a handful of times. The V and J genes are TRBV9 and TRBJ2-1; 11 bases are a match to TRBD2. J gave up 7 bases and V 3 bases, and 6 bases lay outside the gene matches. CDR1 and CDR2 (germline): SGDLS, YYNGEE. The CDR3 length is 15 residues. The DNA for the CDR3 is TGTGCCAGCAGCGCCGTGACTAGCGGGGATAATGAGCAGTTCTTC. Translated: CASSAVTSGDNEQFF. Variable domain in full (rest from reference TRBV9 and TRBJ2-1): DSGVTQTPKHLITATGQRVTLRCSPRSGDLSVYWYQQSLDQGLQFLIQYYNGEERAKGNILERFSAQQFPDLHSELNLSSLELGDSALYFCASSAVTSGDNEQFFGPGTRLTVL.

This clone is a singleton in its sample. This CDR3 is CASSLGSGTDTQYF. CDR3 nucleotide sequence: TGTGCCAGCAGCTTAGGCAGCGGGACAGATACGCAGTATTTT. The chain links TRBV7-6 to TRBJ2-3; possibly TRBD2 for D (6 bases). Per germline, CDR1 SGHVS and CDR2 FNYEAQ. With 1 base removed from V and 3 bases from J, the gap between germline ends came to 8 bases. This CDR3 comprises 14 residues.

V and J are TRBV5-1 and TRBJ2-7, with D possibly TRBD1 on 6 matching bases. CDR3 size: 15 residues. V lost 5 bases, J lost 2 bases, and 17 bases lay in between. The germline V gene has CDR1 SGHRS and CDR2 YFSETQ. Here the CDR3 reads CASSRPRQVTYEQYF. The CDR3 DNA reads TGCGCCAGCAGTCGTCCGAGACAGGTCACCTACGAGCAGTACTTC. The full variable domain, with the rest looked up from reference TRBV5-1 and TRBJ2-7, is KAGVTQTPRYLIKTRGQQVTLSCSPISGHRSVSWYQQTPGQGLQFLFEYFSETQRNKGNFPGRFSGRQFSNSRSEMNVSTLELGDSALYLCASSRPRQVTYEQYFGPGTRLTVT.

The CDR3 DNA reads as TGTGCCAGCAGCCCCTTTACGGGAGGGCCCACAGATACGCAGTATTTT. The encoded protein is CASSPFTGGPTDTQYF. This chain connects TRBV28 to TRBJ2-3; 8 nucleotides agree with TRBD2. Germline loops: CDR1 MDHEN, CDR2 SYDVKM. Germline trimming cut 6 bases from V and 2 bases from J; bases unmatched to any gene: 10. This CDR3 spans 16 amino acids.

The CDR3 reads CASRRATYNEQFF. The CDR3 DNA reads as TGTGCCTCTCGGCGGGCCACCTACAATGAGCAGTTCTTC. The chain joins TRBV30 to TRBJ2-1, with D tentatively TRBD2 (5 bases). V lost 7 bases and J 2 bases, leaving 12 bases between the germline ends. The germline V gene has CDR1 GTSNPN and CDR2 SVGIG (reference sequence). The CDR3 consists of 13 residues.

The gene calls are TRBV9 and TRBJ2-6, with D possibly being TRBD2 (5 bases). From germline, CDR1 is SGDLS and CDR2 YYNGEE. The CDR3 is 18 residues long. Trimming pared 0 bases from V and 0 bases from J, leaving 13 bases between. The CDR3 DNA reads TGTGCCAGCAGCGTAGGAGAGGGTTCTGACTCTGGGGCCAACGTCCTGACTTTC. Translated, it gives CASSVGEGSDSGANVLTF.

This chain joins TRBV2 and TRBJ2-1, with D hard to call. Trimming took off 0 bases at V and 9 bases at J, with 15 bases between the two ends. The germline gives CDR1 SNHLY, CDR2 FYNNEI. The CDR3 spans 15 residues. The CDR3 spells CASSEARQARGEQFF. CDR3 DNA: TGTGCCAGCAGTGAAGCACGACAAGCCCGAGGTGAGCAGTTCTTC.

V gene TRBV5-4 combines with J gene TRBJ2-7; D is unresolved. This CDR3 is 13 amino acids long. Germline V CDR1 and CDR2: SGHNT, YYREEE (reference sequence). V lost 0 bases and J 3 bases, leaving 7 bases between the germline ends. The chain's CDR3 is CASSLGRSYEQYF. The CDR3 DNA follows: TGTGCCAGCAGCTTGGGCAGGAGCTACGAGCAGTACTTC.

The chain combines TRBV18 with TRBJ2-5; the match to TRBD1 covers 12 bases. The germline gives CDR1 KGHSH, CDR2 LQKENI. CDR3 length equals 15 residues. V trimming: 0 bases; J trimming: 4 bases; junction bases outside the gene matches: 0. The CDR3 loop is CASSPPGQGAETQYF. As DNA, the CDR3 is TGTGCCAGCTCACCACCGGGACAGGGGGCAGAGACCCAGTACTTC.

The chain links TRBV7-2 to TRBJ2-7, with TRBD2 identical over 7 bases. The V gene end was trimmed by 3 bases and the J gene end by 1 base; junction bases not matched to a gene: 3. Germline V gene sequence: CDR1 SGHTA, CDR2 FQGNSA. The CDR3 has 14 amino acids. In DNA, the CDR3 is TGTGCCAGCAGCTTTTCAGCGGGATCCTACGAGCAGTACTTC. Translating it yields CASSFSAGSYEQYF.

V and J are TRBV11-2 and TRBJ2-7; the D gene could be TRBD1 or TRBD2 (5 bases each). CDR3 size: 15 residues. Germline lookup yields CDR1 SGHAT and CDR2 FQNNGV. Trimming took 5 bases from V and 2 from J, leaving 16 bases between them. The CDR3: CASSQSGGGPYEQYF. The CDR3 nucleotides read TGTGCCAGCAGCCAATCAGGTGGGGGTCCCTACGAGCAGTACTTC.